This T cell receptor beta chain was sequenced for a study of blood T cell repertoires in COVID-19 (dated by TCRdb to the early 2020s). Background on the whole study: Samples from collaborators originated in the United States, Italy and Spain and spanned both the acute and convalescent phases of COVID-19. Samples came from the ongoing ImmuneRACE study (first 160 participants) plus 1,254 subjects from 6 global collaborators. The dataset comprised deeply sampled blood TCRbeta repertoires from subjects exposed to, actively infected with, or recovered from COVID-19. The material from the prospective study consisted of cDNA or gDNA derived from T cells, B-cell-depleted T cells, or PBMCs. Nearly every sample came with metadata listing a de-identified subject ID, COVID-19 status, age in years and sex. The repertoires were released in a freely available public database intended as a resource for research on the immune response to SARS-CoV-2. Where HLA class I and class II types were available, the types were taken from metadata supplied by the sample provider, not from assay-based typing. Beyond this particular receptor, the publication reports: How much clinical and demographic metadata was included differed by source and by participant, and the metadata was provided uncurated.

Trimming removed 0 bases from V and 5 bases from J, leaving 13 bases between the germline ends. Based on the germline V gene, the CDR1 and CDR2 sequences are MNHEY and SVGEGT. CDR3 length: 15 amino acids, cysteine to phenylalanine. Here the CDR3 DNA is all that survives: 45 bases in frame from base 1. The immunoSEQ Assay, a bias-controlled multiplex PCR, was used to amplify TCRbeta CDR3 regions from genomic DNA. As for the authors' bioinformatics: Nucleated cell counts per sample were estimated from amplification of reference gene primers within the assay. Sequence reads were collapsed and filtered to measure the absolute abundance of every unique TCRbeta CDR3 rearrangement. Productive Simpson clonality was computed per sample as the square root of Simpson's diversity index over productive rearrangements. TCRdb provides this immuneACCESS table in a form limited to in-frame rearrangements. Some clones are lacking; in checked studies, under half of them reflect an unresolved V gene, and why the rest are absent is not known. That table is the source of V, J and clone size, and D and trimming were worked out from the DNA. Recorded for this sample are roughly 200,000 clones; 85% to 90% of them occurred a single time. The top ten clonotypes cover 4.5% to 7.5% of the sample.

Each collaborating institution followed its own protocols to collect whole blood in K2EDTA tubes. Collaborator samples were shipped for TCRbeta analysis as frozen whole blood, isolated PBMCs, or DNA extracted from either sample type. On this clone itself: It has no known antigen specificity. Base quality data are lacking; no much larger clone is found one base away.

This sequence uses TRBV6-2 or TRBV6-3 and TRBJ1-1; matching of 6 bases hints at TRBD1 as the D gene. The receptor's source is a man older than 75 with acute or convalescent COVID-19. Sequenced material: peripheral blood. The DNA sequence is given as TGTGCCAGCAGTTACTCGACACAGGGTGGTACTGAAGCTTTCTTT. Its amino acids are CASSYSTQGGTEAFF.